One sample yielded the 9 T cell receptor beta chains listed below, sequenced in a study of T cells in localized non-small cell lung cancer. Repertoires were generated with immunoSEQ multiplex PCR, while TCRdb's copy carries only in-frame clones and drops some. The table lists some 85,000 clones, 60% to 85% of them singletons. This specimen was PBMCs, taken before any cancer treatment. These receptors were obtained from a man aged 40 to 70 with stage II squamous cell lung carcinoma.

The rearrangement links TRBV5-4 to TRBJ1-1; D uncertain. Trimming removed 2 bases at V and 3 bases at J, with 11 bases between. The germline CDR1 and CDR2 sequences are SGHNT and YYREEE (reference sequence). The CDR3 has 14 residues. The CDR3 protein is CASSFFDGYTEAFF. DNA for the CDR3: TGTGCCAGCAGCTTTTTCGACGGCTACACTGAAGCTTTCTTT.

V is TRBV9 and J is TRBJ2-7, with 7 bases aligning to TRBD2. This CDR3 is 14 amino acids long. Germline CDR1 reads SGDLS; CDR2 reads YYNGEE. The V and J ends lost 3 bases and 3 bases, in that order; junction bases with no gene match: 6. CDR3 protein: CASSGGLLNYEQYF. The CDR3 nucleotides read TGTGCCAGCAGCGGGGGACTACTAAACTACGAGCAGTACTTC.

The V and J genes are TRBV5-4 and TRBJ1-1, with no clear D. Germline V CDR1 and CDR2: SGHNT, YYREEE (reference sequence). Trimming left V 0 bases short and J 3 bases short, with 12 bases between. This CDR3 has 15 residues. The CDR3 region is CASSLDPGIHTEAFF. DNA of the CDR3: TGTGCCAGCAGCTTGGATCCGGGCATCCACACTGAAGCTTTCTTT. Filled out from reference TRBV5-4 and TRBJ1-1, the complete variable domain reads ETGVTQSPTHLIKTRGQQVTLRCSSQSGHNTVSWYQQALGQGPQFIFQYYREEENGRGNFPPRFSGLQFPNYSSELNVNALELDDSALYLCASSLDPGIHTEAFFGQGTRLTVV.

The chain couples TRBV30 to TRBJ1-1; possibly TRBD1 for D (5 bases). Per the germline V gene, CDR1 is GTSNPN and CDR2 is SVGIG (reference sequence). The CDR3 extends over 13 amino acids. V shed 2 bases and J shed 4 bases, with 11 bases lying between them. The CDR3 DNA is TGTGCCTGGAGTCCGCTGGGGCGCACTGAAGCTTTCTTT. As protein: CAWSPLGRTEAFF.

This chain uses TRBV7-2 with TRBJ2-7, with 7 bases lining up with TRBD1. The CDR3 contains 13 residues. Losses at the gene ends were 4 bases for V and 7 bases for J; bases not matched to a gene: 7. From germline, CDR1 is SGHTA and CDR2 FQGNSA. The CDR3 sequence is CASSWDSGLEQYF. As DNA, the CDR3 is TGTGCCAGCAGCTGGGACAGTGGATTGGAGCAGTACTTC.

This clone was found once. The chain is built from TRBV28 and TRBJ1-1; maybe TRBD1 (5 bases). Germline V lookup: CDR1 MDHEN, CDR2 SYDVKM. The CDR3 is 13 residues long. V was cut by 8 bases and J by 3 bases, with 13 bases left in between. CDR3 protein: CASLGGPDTEAFF. CDR3 DNA sequence: TGTGCCAGCTTGGGGGGTCCCGACACTGAAGCTTTCTTT.

The CDR3 sequence: CASSPSSGRGEQYF. The CDR3 coding sequence is TGTGCCAGCTCACCATCCTCGGGACGCGGCGAGCAGTACTTC. The chain recombines TRBV18 with TRBJ2-7; perhaps D is TRBD1 or TRBD2 (5 bases each). The V end was cut by 2 bases, the J end by 6 bases, with 14 bases between. The CDR3 spans 14 residues. Per germline, CDR1 KGHSH and CDR2 LQKENI.

The rearrangement links TRBV14 to TRBJ2-1; D gene uncertain. Germline assignment: CDR1 SGHDN and CDR2 FVKESK. Trimming cost V 3 bases and J 3 bases, with 6 bases left between them. This CDR3 has 13 residues. The CDR3 DNA follows: TGTGCCAGCAGCCATAACTTCTACAATGAGCAGTTCTTC. It encodes CASSHNFYNEQFF.

CDR3 nucleotide sequence: TGTGCCAGCAGTTACTCGGGGACAGGGGGCATCACTGAAGCTTTCTTT. It is translated as CASSYSGTGGITEAFF. J is TRBJ1-1 and V is TRBV6-5; 12 bases map to TRBD1. V dropped 0 bases and J dropped 4; count of bases not matched to a gene: 3. In germline, CDR1 is MNHEY, CDR2 SVGAGI. The CDR3 sequence is 16 residues long.